These 27 T cell receptor beta chains were all obtained from the same sample, sequenced in a study of cytotoxic CD8 clonotypes in ibrutinib-treated CLL. The method was immunoSEQ multiplex PCR; TCRdb's version includes in-frame clones alone and lacks a portion of them. The table has over 150,000 clones, approximately 68% seen once. The input for sequencing was PBMCs, taken after 24 months of ibrutinib treatment. The origin of the receptors is a human donor with chronic lymphocytic leukemia.

This chain uses TRBV29-1 with TRBJ2-7; 12 bases map to TRBD1. Trimming removed 0 bases from V and 4 bases from J; junction bases left unmatched: 4. The germline V gene encodes CDR1 SQVTM and CDR2 ANQGSEA. The CDR3 is 15 amino acids. CDR3 in amino acids: CSVEEGQGAVYEQYF. The CDR3 DNA is TGCAGCGTTGAAGAGGGACAGGGGGCCGTGTACGAGCAGTACTTC.

CDR3 amino acids: CASSRGQTGELFF. The CDR3 coding sequence is TGTGCCAGTAGTAGGGGGCAAACCGGGGAGCTGTTTTTT. V is TRBV19 and J is TRBJ2-2; TRBD1 is a possible D gene (6 bases). The CDR3 sequence is 13 residues long. V was clipped by 4 bases and J by 5 bases, with 8 bases between them. Germline CDR1 LNHDA, CDR2 SQIVND (reference sequence).

V usage is TRBV11-2 and J usage is TRBJ2-2, with TRBD1 matching over 7 bases. The germline CDR1 and CDR2 sequences are SGHAT and FQNNGV. V lost 4 bases to trimming and J lost 0 bases; unmatched junction nucleotides: 2. This CDR3 comprises 15 residues. CDR3 amino acids: CASSSGQANTGELFF. In nucleotides, the CDR3 is TGTGCCAGCAGCTCTGGACAGGCGAACACCGGGGAGCTGTTTTTT.

This clone showed up just a few times. The J gene is TRBJ1-2, the V gene TRBV5-1; 8 positions agree with TRBD1. The germline CDR1 and CDR2 sequences are SGHRS and YFSETQ. V shed 2 bases, J shed 5 bases, and the junction held 2 bases outside the gene matches. The CDR3 is 13 residues long. The CDR3 sequence is CASSLNRGYGYTF. In DNA, the CDR3 is TGCGCCAGCAGCTTAAACAGGGGGTATGGCTACACCTTC.

The chain employs TRBV20-1 and TRBJ2-1, with D possibly being TRBD1 (6 bases). Germline CDR1 is DFQATT and CDR2 is SNEGSKA (reference sequence). CDR3 size: 11 residues. Trimming removed 4 bases at V and 7 bases at J, with 8 bases between. In DNA form, the CDR3 reads TGCAGTGCTAAACAGGGAAATGAGCAGTTCTTC. It yields the protein CSAKQGNEQFF.

J is TRBJ2-5 and V is TRBV7-2, with TRBD2 matching 8 bases. The germline gives CDR1 SGHTA, CDR2 FQGNSA. Trimming at V came to 6 bases and at J to 1 base, leaving 4 bases not matched to a gene. This CDR3 is built from 14 residues. The CDR3 loop reads CASSQGLAQETQYF. The CDR3 nucleotides read TGTGCCAGCAGTCAAGGACTAGCCCAAGAGACCCAGTACTTC. The whole variable domain, remainder taken from reference TRBV7-2 and TRBJ2-5, is GAGVSQSPSNKVTEKGKDVELRCDPISGHTALYWYRQSLGQGLEFLIYFQGNSAPDKSGLPSDRFSAERTGGSVSTLTIQRTQQEDSAVYLCASSQGLAQETQYFGPGTRLLVL.

The rearrangement joins TRBV28 to TRBJ1-5; TRBD1 is a possible D gene (5 bases). The CDR3 runs 13 residues. The V gene's germline CDR1 is MDHEN and CDR2 SYDVKM. V gave up 3 bases and J gave up 6 bases, with 9 bases separating them. The CDR3 here is CASSFRVVQPQHF. Written as DNA, the CDR3 is TGTGCCAGCAGTTTCAGGGTGGTTCAGCCCCAGCATTTT.

This chain uses TRBV6-6 with TRBJ2-1; possibly TRBD2 for D (7 bases). The CDR3 consists of 16 residues. From germline, CDR1 is MNHNY and CDR2 SVGAGI (reference sequence). V shed 6 bases and J shed 6 bases, with 21 bases lying between them. This chain's CDR3 is CASRDIGGGPFNEQFF. CDR3 in DNA: TGTGCCAGCAGAGACATAGGGGGAGGGCCATTCAATGAGCAGTTCTTC.

This clone turned up a few times. The J gene is TRBJ2-7, the V gene TRBV11-2; D is uncertain. Germline V lookup: CDR1 SGHAT, CDR2 FQNNGV. V was clipped by 0 bases and J by 9 bases, with 15 bases between them. This CDR3 comprises 14 residues. The chain's CDR3 is CASSLDEHLRGQYF. In nucleotides, the CDR3 is TGTGCCAGCAGCTTAGATGAACATCTACGAGGGCAGTACTTC. The full variable domain, with the rest looked up from reference TRBV11-2 and TRBJ2-7, is EAGVAQSPRYKIIEKRQSVAFWCNPISGHATLYWYQQILGQGPKLLIQFQNNGVVDDSQLPKDRFSAERLKGVDSTLKIQPAKLEDSAVYLCASSLDEHLRGQYFGPGTRLTVT.

V is TRBV6-6 and J is TRBJ1-1; D unresolved. Germline CDR1 is MNHNY and CDR2 is SVGAGI (reference sequence). There are 14 residues in the CDR3. With 3 bases removed from V and 0 bases from J, the gap between germline ends came to 8 bases. Here the CDR3 reads CASSYLGLNTEAFF. Written as DNA, the CDR3 is TGTGCCAGCAGTTATCTGGGCTTGAACACTGAAGCTTTCTTT.

The chain recombines TRBV30 with TRBJ2-5; D might be TRBD1 (5 bases). Germline V gene sequence: CDR1 GTSNPN, CDR2 SVGIG (reference sequence). V lost 2 bases to trimming and J lost 5 bases, with 18 bases between them. CDR3 length: 15 residues. The CDR3 nucleotides read TGTGCCTGGAGTTTTATAGGGGCCCCCGAGGAGACCCAGTACTTC. Encoded protein: CAWSFIGAPEETQYF.

This clone was picked up a small number of times. The chain links TRBV7-6 to TRBJ2-5; D may be TRBD1 (5 bases). Germline V gives CDR1 SGHVS, CDR2 FNYEAQ. Trimming pared 1 base from V and 5 bases from J, leaving 11 bases between. The CDR3 is 14 residues long. CDR3 nucleotide sequence: TGTGCCAGCAGCTTAGTGTTACAGGAGGAGACCCAGTACTTC. Translated: CASSLVLQEETQYF.

The J gene is TRBJ2-7, the V gene TRBV6-5; D might be TRBD1 or TRBD2, each matching 5 bases. The CDR3 spans 15 residues. V was cut by 0 bases and J by 6 bases, with 15 bases left in between. The germline gives CDR1 MNHEY, CDR2 SVGAGI. The CDR3 protein is CASSYSFPGRGEQYF. For the CDR3, the DNA is TGTGCCAGCAGTTACTCGTTCCCGGGGCGCGGCGAGCAGTACTTC.

The chain links TRBV5-5 to TRBJ2-5, with D uncertain. The V gene lost 0 bases and the J gene lost 1 base, with 7 bases spanning the gap. CDR3 length equals 14 residues. The germline V gene has CDR1 SGHKS and CDR2 YYEKEE (reference sequence). CDR3 region: CASSLGQSQETQYF. The CDR3 nucleotides read TGTGCCAGCAGCTTGGGTCAGAGCCAAGAGACCCAGTACTTC.

V usage is TRBV7-9 and J usage is TRBJ2-7; D unresolved. The CDR3 runs 13 residues. CDR1 and CDR2 (germline): SEHNR, FQNEAQ (reference sequence). Trimming removed 1 base at V and 6 bases at J, with 10 bases between. CDR3: CASSLGMAGEQYF. DNA of the CDR3: TGTGCCAGCAGCTTAGGGATGGCAGGCGAGCAGTACTTC.

The V gene is TRBV7-6, the J gene TRBJ2-3, with TRBD1 matching 8 bases. The germline CDR1 and CDR2 sequences are SGHVS and FNYEAQ. After removal of 5 bases from V and 3 bases from J, the junction contained 7 bases not matched to a gene. The CDR3 extends over 15 amino acids. CDR3 residues: CASSMTGVETDTQYF. The CDR3 DNA sequence: TGTGCCAGCAGCATGACAGGGGTCGAAACAGATACGCAGTATTTT.

This clone was counted only a few times. The V gene is TRBV30, the J gene TRBJ1-4, with D possibly matching TRBD1 (5 bases). The CDR3 has 13 residues. Between the trimmed V and J ends, which lost 2 bases and 8 bases, there was a span of 12 bases. Germline values: CDR1 GTSNPN, CDR2 SVGIG (reference sequence). The chain's CDR3 is CAWSRGDNEKLFF. CDR3 nucleotides: TGTGCCTGGAGTAGAGGGGATAACGAAAAACTGTTTTTT.

The rearrangement uses TRBV5-1 and TRBJ2-2; 8 bases are shared with TRBD1. The CDR3 has 16 residues. V gave up 4 bases and J gave up 1 base; unmatched junction bases: 6. Per the germline V gene, CDR1 is SGHRS and CDR2 is YFSETQ. CDR3 region: CASSLRQGLNTGELFF. The CDR3 coding sequence is TGCGCCAGCAGCCTTAGACAGGGGTTGAACACCGGGGAGCTGTTTTTT.

V gene TRBV15 combines with J gene TRBJ2-7; 9 bases line up with TRBD1. The CDR3 has 15 amino acids. Trimming at V came to 3 bases and at J to 2 bases, leaving 5 bases not matched to a gene. Germline V gene lookup returns CDR1 LNHNV and CDR2 YYDKDF (reference sequence). The CDR3 DNA reads TGTGCCACCAGCAGGACAGGGGGAAATCCCTACGAGCAGTACTTC. It yields the protein CATSRTGGNPYEQYF.

The chain couples TRBV18 to TRBJ1-3, with D possibly matching TRBD1 (6 bases). V lost 3 bases to trimming and J lost 2 bases, with 11 bases between them. The CDR3 is 15 amino acids. Germline CDR1 is KGHSH and CDR2 is LQKENI. The CDR3 region is CASSPTGDTGNTIYF. The CDR3 nucleotides read TGTGCCAGCTCACCGACAGGCGACACTGGAAACACCATATATTTT.

The V and J genes are TRBV11-2 and TRBJ2-2; possibly TRBD1 for D (6 bases). This CDR3 has 14 residues. The ends were cut back, 6 bases at V and 6 bases at J, with 14 bases in the middle. Germline loops: CDR1 SGHAT, CDR2 FQNNGV. The CDR3 sequence: CASRPGQRPGELFF. CDR3 in DNA: TGTGCCAGCAGACCGGGACAAAGACCCGGGGAGCTGTTTTTT.

In its sample, this clone was seen a few times. V and J are TRBV19 and TRBJ2-7; TRBD1 might be the D (6 bases). Trimming pared 3 bases from V and 0 bases from J, leaving 21 bases between. The germline gives CDR1 LNHDA, CDR2 SQIVND (reference sequence). The CDR3 has 18 amino acids. DNA for the CDR3: TGTGCCAGTAGTATGCAATTAACCAGGGGCTACAACTCCTACGAGCAGTACTTC. Translated, it gives CASSMQLTRGYNSYEQYF.

For the CDR3, the DNA is TGTGCCTGGAGTGTACTAGGGGGCTCTGGAAACACCATATATTTT. Translated, it gives CAWSVLGGSGNTIYF. This chain uses TRBV30 with TRBJ1-3; D possibly corresponds to TRBD1 (6 bases). Looked up from germline, CDR1 is GTSNPN and CDR2 is SVGIG (reference sequence). The V and J ends lost 0 bases and 0 bases respectively, with 9 bases between them. This CDR3 comprises 15 residues.

The chain joins TRBV6-5 to TRBJ1-5; no clear D. The V and J ends lost 6 bases and 9 bases respectively, with 18 bases between them. From germline, CDR1 is MNHEY and CDR2 SVGAGI. This CDR3 spans 14 amino acids. CDR3 amino acids: CASSLHFRHRPQHF. The DNA of the CDR3 is TGTGCCAGCAGCCTACATTTCCGCCACCGGCCCCAGCATTTT.

This sequence joins TRBV6-6 and TRBJ1-3; a weak D match, TRBD1 (6 bases). The ends were cut back, 5 bases at V and 4 bases at J, with 12 bases in the middle. The CDR3 length is 14 residues. Germline V gene data show CDR1 as MNHNY and CDR2 as SVGAGI (reference sequence). The CDR3 loop reads CASSQGQVGNTIYF. CDR3 bases: TGTGCCAGCAGTCAGGGACAAGTAGGAAACACCATATATTTT.

The chain is built from TRBV9 and TRBJ2-2; TRBD2 matches 11 bases. CDR1 and CDR2 from the germline V gene are SGDLS and YYNGEE. CDR3 length: 17 residues. V dropped 3 bases and J dropped 3; count of bases not matched to a gene: 7. The CDR3: CASSARLAGTHTGELFF. CDR3 in DNA: TGTGCCAGCAGCGCCAGACTAGCGGGAACGCACACCGGGGAGCTGTTTTTT.

V usage is TRBV28 and J usage is TRBJ2-5; 8 bases are a match to TRBD1. The CDR3 runs to 13 residues. Germline trimming cut 7 bases from V and 6 bases from J; bases unmatched to any gene: 7. The germline V gene encodes CDR1 MDHEN and CDR2 SYDVKM. This chain's CDR3 is CASTKDRAKTQYF. CDR3 sequence (DNA): TGTGCCAGCACCAAGGACAGGGCTAAGACCCAGTACTTC.